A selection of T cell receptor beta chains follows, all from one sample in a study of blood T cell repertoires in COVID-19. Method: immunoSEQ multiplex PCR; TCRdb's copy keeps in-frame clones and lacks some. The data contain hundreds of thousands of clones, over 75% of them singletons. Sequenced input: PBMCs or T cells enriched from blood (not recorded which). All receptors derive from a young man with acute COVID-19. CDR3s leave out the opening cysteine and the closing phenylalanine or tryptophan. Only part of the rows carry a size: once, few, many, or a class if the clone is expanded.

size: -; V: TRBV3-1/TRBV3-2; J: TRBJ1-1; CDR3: ASKESGNTEAF
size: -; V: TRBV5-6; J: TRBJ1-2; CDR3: ASSLGTGRGYT
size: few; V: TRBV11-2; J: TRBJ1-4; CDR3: ASSLLFTGTNEKLF
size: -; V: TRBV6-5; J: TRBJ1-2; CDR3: ASSYSSGKGGYT
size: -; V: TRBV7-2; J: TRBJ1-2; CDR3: ASSLGSGSRTGIYGYT
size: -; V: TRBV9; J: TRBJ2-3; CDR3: ASSGRGDSGVRPHTQY
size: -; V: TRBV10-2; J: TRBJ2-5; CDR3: ASSVTGGDQY
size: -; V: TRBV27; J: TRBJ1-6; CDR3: ASSLYSVSSSYNSPLH
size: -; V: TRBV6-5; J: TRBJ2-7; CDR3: ASSQLAGGVNEQY
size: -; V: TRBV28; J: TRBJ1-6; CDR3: ASSVLDRQGGSPLH
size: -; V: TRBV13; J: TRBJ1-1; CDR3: ASSHMTGSKDTEAF
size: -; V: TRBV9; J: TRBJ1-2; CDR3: ASSVEGGGYT
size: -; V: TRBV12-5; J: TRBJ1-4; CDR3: ASGLYGSSEKLF
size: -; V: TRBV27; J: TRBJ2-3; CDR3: ASTLTSAKSDTQY
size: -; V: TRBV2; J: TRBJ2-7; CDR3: ASSPSGGRPYEQY
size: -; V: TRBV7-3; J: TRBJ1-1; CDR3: ASSPGGRGEAF
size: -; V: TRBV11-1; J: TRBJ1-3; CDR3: ASSLSQGASGNTIY
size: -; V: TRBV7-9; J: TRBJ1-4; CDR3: ASSLGGENEKLF
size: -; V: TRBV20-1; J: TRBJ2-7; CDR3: SARDPDEQY
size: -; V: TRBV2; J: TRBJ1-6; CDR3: ASSPRTGQSYSPLH
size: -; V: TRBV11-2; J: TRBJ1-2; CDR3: ASSLGDWTGDYGYT
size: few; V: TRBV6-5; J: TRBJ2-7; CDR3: ASSETSGGAAY
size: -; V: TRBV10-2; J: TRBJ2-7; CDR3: ASRGGTSGGA
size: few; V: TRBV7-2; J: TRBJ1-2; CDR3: ASSLQDRNYGYT
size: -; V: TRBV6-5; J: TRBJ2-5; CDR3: ASSYSTLETQY
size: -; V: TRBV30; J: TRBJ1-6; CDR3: AWSGQEHSPLH
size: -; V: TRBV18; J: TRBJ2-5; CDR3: ASSPPQGAQGETQY